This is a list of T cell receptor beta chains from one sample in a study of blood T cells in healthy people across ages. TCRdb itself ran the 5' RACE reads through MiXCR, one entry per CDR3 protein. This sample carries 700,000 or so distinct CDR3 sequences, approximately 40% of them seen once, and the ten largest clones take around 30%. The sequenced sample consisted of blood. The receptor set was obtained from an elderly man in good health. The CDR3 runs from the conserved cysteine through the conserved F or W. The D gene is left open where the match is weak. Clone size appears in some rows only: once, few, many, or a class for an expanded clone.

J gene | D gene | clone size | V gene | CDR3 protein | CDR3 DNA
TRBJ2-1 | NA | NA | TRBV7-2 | CASSLGLVRGNEQFF | TGTGCCAGCAGCTTAGGTTTAGTAAGAGGGAATGAGCAGTTCTTC
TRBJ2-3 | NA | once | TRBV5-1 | CASSRSGDSSTDTQYF | TGCGCCAGCAGCCGGAGTGGGGACTCTAGCACAGATACGCAGTATTTT
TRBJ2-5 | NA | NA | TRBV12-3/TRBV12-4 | CASSFNGAGETRYF | TGTGCCAGCAGTTTTAACGGGGCAGGAGAGACCCGGTACTTC
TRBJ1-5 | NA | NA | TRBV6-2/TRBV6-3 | CASKTGGGSNQPQHF | TGTGCCAGCAAAACCGGGGGAGGCAGCAATCAGCCCCAGCATTTT
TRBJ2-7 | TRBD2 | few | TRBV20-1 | CSARVPGGPYEQYF | TGCAGTGCTAGAGTCCCGGGAGGGCCCTACGAGCAGTACTTC
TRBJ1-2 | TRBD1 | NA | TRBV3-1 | CASSRQGVGVYGYTF | TGTGCCAGCAGCCGGCAGGGGGTGGGGGTCTATGGCTACACCTTC
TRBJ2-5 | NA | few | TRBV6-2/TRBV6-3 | CATAPAIAKVQYF | TGTGCCACTGCCCCTGCCATCGCGAAGGTGCAGTACTTC
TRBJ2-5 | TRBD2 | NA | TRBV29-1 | CSVSLAGETQYF | TGCAGCGTTTCCCTAGCGGGAGAGACCCAGTACTTC
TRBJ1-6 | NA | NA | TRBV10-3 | CAISESTAGNSPLHF | TGTGCCATCAGTGAGTCGACAGCTGGGAATTCACCCCTCCACTTT
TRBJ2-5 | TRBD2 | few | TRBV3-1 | CASGQGKRGGRRETQYF | TGTGCCAGCGGCCAGGGGAAGCGGGGGGGCCGTCGAGAGACCCAGTACTTC
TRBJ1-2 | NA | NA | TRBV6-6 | CATLSEARPTYGYTF | TGTGCCACCCTAAGTGAGGCCAGGCCGACGTATGGCTACACCTTC
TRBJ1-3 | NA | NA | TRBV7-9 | CSSANSGNTIYF | TGTTCCAGCGCAAACTCTGGAAACACCATATATTTT
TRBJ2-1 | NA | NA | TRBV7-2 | CASTPMDLGEQFF | TGTGCCAGCACCCCCATGGACTTGGGTGAGCAGTTCTTC
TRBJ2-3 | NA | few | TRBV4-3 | CASSQGKGGRTDTQYF | TGCGCCAGCAGCCAAGGGAAGGGGGGACGCACAGATACGCAGTATTTT
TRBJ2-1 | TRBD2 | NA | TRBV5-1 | CASSLGASGRSSYNEQFF | TGCGCCAGCAGCTTGGGGGCTAGCGGGAGGTCCTCCTACAATGAGCAGTTCTTC
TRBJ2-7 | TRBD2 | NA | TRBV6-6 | CASKLGLAGMGEQYF | TGTGCCAGCAAACTGGGACTAGCGGGAATGGGGGAGCAGTACTTC
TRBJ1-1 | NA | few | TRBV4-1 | CASSSPSRGLNTEAFF | TGCGCCAGCAGCTCGCCTTCGAGAGGGTTGAACACTGAAGCTTTCTTT
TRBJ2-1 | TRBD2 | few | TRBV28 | CASNPLAGAVYEQFF | TGTGCCAGCAACCCCCTAGCGGGAGCGGTCTATGAGCAGTTCTTC
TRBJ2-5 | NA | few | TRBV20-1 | CSARFGPKETQYF | TGCAGTGCCCGATTCGGGCCAAAAGAGACCCAGTACTTC
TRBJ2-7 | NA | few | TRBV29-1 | CSAIPLTGSYEQYF | TGCAGCGCCATCCCCTTAACAGGCTCCTACGAGCAGTACTTC
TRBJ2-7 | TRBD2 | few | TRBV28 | CASSTGGTEAYEQYF | TGTGCCAGCAGCACCGGGGGGACCGAAGCCTACGAGCAGTACTTC
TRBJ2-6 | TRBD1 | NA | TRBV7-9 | CASSDRVSSGANVLTF | TGTGCCAGCAGCGACAGGGTTTCCTCTGGGGCCAACGTCCTGACTTTC
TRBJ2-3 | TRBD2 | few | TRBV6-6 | CASSLSGRGNADTQYF | TGTGCCAGTAGCCTTAGCGGGAGAGGCAACGCAGATACGCAGTATTTT
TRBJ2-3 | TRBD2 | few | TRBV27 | CASSLHLTSGGSTDTQYF | TGTGCCAGCAGTCTCCATCTTACTAGCGGGGGGAGCACAGATACGCAGTATTTT